Below are 24 T cell receptor beta chains sequenced from a single sample in a study of blood T cell repertoires in COVID-19. Produced via immunoSEQ multiplex PCR; TCRdb's table is partial and in-frame only. Among hundreds of thousands of clones, about 90% were seen once, and the ten largest hold roughly 3.5%. Sample: peripheral blood. The receptors shown here come from a woman in her late teens or twenties who had recovered from COVID-19.

The chain joins TRBV5-6 to TRBJ1-1, with 9 bases matching TRBD1. V trimming: 4 bases; J trimming: 10 bases; junction bases outside the gene matches: 11. Germline V gene lookup returns CDR1 SGHDT and CDR2 YYEEEE. The CDR3 is 14 amino acids. The CDR3 DNA follows: TGTGCCAGCAGCCTGGACAGGGGAAGAGGGGTAGCTTTCTTT. Residues: CASSLDRGRGVAFF.

The J gene is TRBJ1-1, the V gene TRBV30; D unclear. The CDR3 totals 14 residues. Germline CDR1 is GTSNPN and CDR2 is SVGIG (reference sequence). V was cut by 4 bases and J by 1 base, with 13 bases left in between. This CDR3 is CAWTPLHGNTEAFF. The CDR3 DNA is TGTGCCTGGACCCCACTACATGGGAACACTGAAGCTTTCTTT.

V gene TRBV7-9 combines with J gene TRBJ2-3; 8 nucleotides agree with TRBD2. From germline, CDR1 is SEHNR and CDR2 FQNEAQ (reference sequence). V gave up 1 base and J gave up 3 bases; unmatched junction bases: 3. The CDR3 runs to 15 residues. CDR3 in amino acids: CASSLDGTSTDTQYF. CDR3 in DNA: TGTGCCAGCAGCTTAGACGGGACTAGTACAGATACGCAGTATTTT.

V and J are TRBV27 and TRBJ1-5; possibly TRBD1 for D (6 bases). In germline, CDR1 is MNHEY, CDR2 SMNVEV (reference sequence). This CDR3 contains 16 residues. Trimming pared 2 bases from V and 4 bases from J, leaving 15 bases between. The CDR3, as DNA: TGTGCCAGCAGTTTAACCGCAACAGGGATTAATCAGCCCCAGCATTTT. Amino acids: CASSLTATGINQPQHF.

About this clone: This specimen includes other DNA sequences encoding the same CDR3. This chain uses TRBV19 with TRBJ2-1, with 7 bases lining up with TRBD2. J gave up 4 bases and V 2 bases, and 5 bases lay outside the gene matches. The CDR3 spans 15 residues. CDR1 LNHDA and CDR2 SQIVND come from the germline V gene (reference sequence). The CDR3 here is CASSIRAGPYNEQFF. CDR3 DNA: TGTGCCAGTAGTATAAGAGCGGGGCCTTACAATGAGCAGTTCTTC.

This sequence joins TRBV7-8 and TRBJ1-3; 7 bases agree with TRBD1. The CDR3 is made up of 18 amino acids. Trimming at V came to 1 base and at J to 0 bases, leaving 9 bases not matched to a gene. Germline assignment: CDR1 SGHVS and CDR2 FQNEAQ. The CDR3 nucleotides are TGTGCCAGCAGCTTAGTATTCGGCGGGACAGACTCTGGAAACACCATATATTTT. This codes for CASSLVFGGTDSGNTIYF.

A remark on this clone: At one end the junction does not follow the germline gene, possibly because of a read error. The gene calls are TRBV4-1 and TRBJ2-3, with D maybe TRBD1 (5 bases). The CDR3 is 14 residues long. Per germline, CDR1 MGHRA and CDR2 YSYEKL. The CDR3, as DNA: TGCGCCAGCAGTCAAGAAGGGGCCACAGATACGCAGTATTTT. Translation: CASSQEGATDTQYF.

The rearrangement uses TRBV5-1 and TRBJ1-2; 8 nucleotides align to TRBD1. CDR3 size: 16 residues. The ends lost 0 bases at V and 5 bases at J; junction bases unmatched: 9. Looked up from germline, CDR1 is SGHRS and CDR2 is YFSETQ. The CDR3 nucleotides are TGCGCCAGCAGCTTGGCGGCAGGGGGCGTCGATTATGGCTACACCTTC. Protein: CASSLAAGGVDYGYTF.

The rearrangement joins TRBV5-4 to TRBJ1-2; tentative D call: TRBD1 (5 bases). CDR3 size: 14 residues. In germline, CDR1 is SGHNT, CDR2 YYREEE (reference sequence). Trimming pared 0 bases from V and 4 bases from J, leaving 10 bases between. The CDR3: CASSLAGVGYGYTF. The CDR3 DNA reads as TGTGCCAGCAGCTTGGCGGGGGTAGGCTATGGCTACACCTTC.

The V and J genes are TRBV18 and TRBJ2-3, with 8 positions matching TRBD2. Looked up from germline, CDR1 is KGHSH and CDR2 is LQKENI. V lost 2 bases and J lost 1; bases outside the gene matches: 8. The CDR3 covers 17 residues. CDR3 sequence (DNA): TGTGCCAGCTCACCAGGAGCGGGAGTGAGGCGCACAGATACGCAGTATTTT. Amino acid sequence: CASSPGAGVRRTDTQYF.

This clone was picked up one time. The rearrangement links TRBV19 to TRBJ2-1; TRBD2 matches at 13 bases. The CDR3 sequence is 17 residues long. Trimming took 6 bases from V and 8 from J; bases not matched to a gene: 13. The germline CDR1 and CDR2 sequences are LNHDA and SQIVND (reference sequence). Here the CDR3 reads CASRAPGLAGSVDEQFF. The CDR3 DNA is TGTGCCAGTAGGGCACCGGGACTAGCGGGATCGGTCGATGAGCAGTTCTTC.

The chain combines TRBV11-2 with TRBJ2-3; 7 bases are a match to TRBD1. The germline V gene encodes CDR1 SGHAT and CDR2 FQNNGV. Trimming removed 2 bases from V and 4 bases from J; junction bases left unmatched: 18. This CDR3 region has 19 residues. CDR3: CASSLIPTWTGLGADTQYF. In DNA, the CDR3 is TGTGCCAGCAGCTTAATCCCCACGTGGACAGGTCTCGGCGCAGATACGCAGTATTTT.

The chain employs TRBV15 and TRBJ1-1, with D uncertain. Trimming took off 0 bases at V and 2 bases at J, with 7 bases between the two ends. This CDR3 contains 14 residues. CDR1 is LNHNV and CDR2 is YYDKDF in the germline V gene (reference sequence). CDR3 bases: TGTGCCACCAGCAGAGATCGGGAAAACACTGAAGCTTTCTTT. Protein product: CATSRDRENTEAFF.

V gene TRBV6-5 combines with J gene TRBJ1-2; no firm D call. The CDR3 sequence is 13 residues long. Germline V gives CDR1 MNHEY, CDR2 SVGAGI. Trimming left V 6 bases short and J 4 bases short, with 12 bases between. For the CDR3, the DNA is TGTGCCAGCAGCTTAAACTCTTTCTATGGCTACACCTTC. Residues: CASSLNSFYGYTF.

The J gene is TRBJ2-1, the V gene TRBV7-2, with 12 positions matching TRBD2. Germline V gene data show CDR1 as SGHTA and CDR2 as FQGNSA. The CDR3 spans 15 residues. Trimming cost V 4 bases and J 6 bases; bases outside gene matches: 4. DNA of the CDR3: TGTGCCAGCAGCTCGTCGACTAGCGGGGGCAATGAGCAGTTCTTC. It translates to CASSSSTSGGNEQFF.

The chain links TRBV9 to TRBJ1-2; no clear D gene. The CDR3 contains 16 residues. V lost 0 bases and J lost 1, with 13 bases in between. Germline V CDR1 and CDR2: SGDLS, YYNGEE. CDR3 sequence: CASSVGPVTSNYGYTF. CDR3 bases: TGTGCCAGCAGCGTAGGCCCCGTGACTAGTAACTATGGCTACACCTTC.

This clone was recorded once. V and J are TRBV19 and TRBJ1-1; D is possibly TRBD1 (5 bases). Germline V CDR1 and CDR2: LNHDA, SQIVND (reference sequence). Between the trimmed V and J ends, which lost 3 bases and 1 base, there was a span of 12 bases. This CDR3 is built from 15 residues. The CDR3 spells CASSINGRENTEAFF. Here the CDR3 DNA reads TGTGCCAGTAGTATTAACGGCAGGGAGAACACTGAAGCTTTCTTT.

The rearrangement links TRBV24-1 to TRBJ2-1; possibly TRBD1 for D (6 bases). V was trimmed by 4 bases and J by 4 bases, leaving 16 bases between them. This CDR3 has 16 amino acids. CDR1 is KGHDR and CDR2 is SFDVKD in the germline V gene. The CDR3 protein is CATSDLDSGVYNEQFF. Here the CDR3 DNA reads TGTGCCACCAGTGACCTGGACAGTGGGGTTTACAATGAGCAGTTCTTC.

This sequence joins TRBV5-4 and TRBJ2-3; tentative D call: TRBD2 (6 bases). V dropped 2 bases and J dropped 1 base, with 11 bases sitting between them. The CDR3 loop spans 15 amino acids. The germline gives CDR1 SGHNT, CDR2 YYREEE (reference sequence). This CDR3 is CASSFFQRGTDTQYF. For the CDR3, the DNA is TGTGCCAGCAGCTTCTTCCAGCGGGGCACAGATACGCAGTATTTT.

The chain combines TRBV9 with TRBJ2-1; D is possibly TRBD2 (6 bases). The CDR3 extends over 13 amino acids. The V gene lost 4 bases and the J gene lost 6 bases, with 11 bases spanning the gap. The V gene's germline CDR1 is SGDLS and CDR2 YYNGEE. CDR3 residues: CASSPRLGNEQFF. Here the CDR3 DNA reads TGTGCCAGCAGCCCGAGACTAGGCAATGAGCAGTTCTTC.

V is TRBV7-2 and J is TRBJ1-2, with 8 positions matching TRBD1. CDR3 length equals 16 residues. The germline V gene has CDR1 SGHTA and CDR2 FQGNSA. Trimming cost V 3 bases and J 0 bases; bases outside gene matches: 6. DNA for the CDR3: TGTGCCAGCAGCTTTCCAGGACAGGGCCCTAACTATGGCTACACCTTC. Encoded protein: CASSFPGQGPNYGYTF. Complete variable domain (other parts from reference TRBV7-2 and TRBJ1-2): GAGVSQSPSNKVTEKGKDVELRCDPISGHTALYWYRQSLGQGLEFLIYFQGNSAPDKSGLPSDRFSAERTGGSVSTLTIQRTQQEDSAVYLCASSFPGQGPNYGYTFGSGTRLTVV.

The chain couples TRBV27 to TRBJ2-7; 10 bases map to TRBD1. The CDR3 totals 14 residues. V was clipped by 5 bases and J by 2 bases; unmatched bases: 3. Germline V CDR1 and CDR2: MNHEY, SMNVEV (reference sequence). In nucleotides, the CDR3 is TGTGCCAGCAGTGGGGGACAGGGGACCTACGAGCAGTACGTC. Its translation is CASSGGQGTYEQYV.

This clone was seen a single time. The chain links TRBV5-1 to TRBJ2-2; TRBD2 aligns across 12 bases. J was trimmed by 6 bases and V by 2 bases; bases with no gene match: 2. Per germline, CDR1 SGHRS and CDR2 YFSETQ. This CDR3 contains 15 residues. The CDR3 protein is CASSFLAGGAGELFF. Here the CDR3 DNA reads TGCGCCAGCAGCTTCCTAGCGGGAGGGGCCGGGGAGCTGTTTTTT.

The chain combines TRBV4-3 with TRBJ2-2; 11 bases align to TRBD2. Germline V gene lookup returns CDR1 LGHNA and CDR2 YSLEER. The CDR3 totals 19 residues. Trimming took 1 base from V and 7 from J; bases not matched to a gene: 14. CDR3 sequence (DNA): TGCGCCAGCAGCCAAGCCCGTTTCACTAGCGGGAGAAAAGGCGGGGAGCTGTTTTTT. This sequence encodes CASSQARFTSGRKGGELFF.